The 16 T cell receptor beta chains below come from one sample, sequenced in a study of resident and recirculating memory T cells in vitiligo. Method: immunoSEQ multiplex PCR; TCRdb's copy keeps in-frame clones and lacks some. This sample has roughly 40,000 clones; around 90% occur once, and the top ten carry 4.5%. The sequenced sample was blood. These receptors came from a male donor with vitiligo.

The chain uses TRBV7-9 and TRBJ1-6; 7 nucleotides match TRBD1. CDR1 and CDR2 from the germline V gene are SEHNR and FQNEAQ (reference sequence). There are 16 residues in the CDR3. Losses at the gene ends were 4 bases for V and 9 bases for J; bases not matched to a gene: 12. The CDR3 bases are TGTGCCAGCAGCTCCCTGGAGGGGGCCATTGCTTCACCCCTCCACTTT. It encodes CASSSLEGAIASPLHF.

The chain couples TRBV14 to TRBJ2-1, with 15 bases lining up with TRBD2. CDR1 and CDR2 from the germline V gene are SGHDN and FVKESK. Trimming at V came to 9 bases and at J to 7 bases, leaving 4 bases not matched to a gene. The CDR3 totals 14 residues. Here the CDR3 DNA reads TGTGCCAGTGGACTAGCGGGGGGGCTTAATGAGCAGTTCTTC. Its translation is CASGLAGGLNEQFF.

This sequence joins TRBV13 and TRBJ1-4; a weak D match, TRBD1 (5 bases). This CDR3 region has 12 residues. Germline loops: CDR1 PRHDT, CDR2 FYEKMQ (reference sequence). Trimming removed 6 bases at V and 8 bases at J, with 10 bases between. In DNA, the CDR3 is TGTGCCAGCAGTCTAAGGGGCGAAAAACTGTTTTTT. Amino acid sequence: CASSLRGEKLFF.

The chain employs TRBV19 and TRBJ2-3, with 10 bases matching TRBD1. This CDR3 has 16 amino acids. Trimming cost V 7 bases and J 2 bases; bases outside gene matches: 9. The germline V gene encodes CDR1 LNHDA and CDR2 SQIVND (reference sequence). CDR3 DNA: TGTGCCAGTACCGGCGGACAGGGGGGGGCCACAGATACGCAGTATTTT. The encoded protein is CASTGGQGGATDTQYF.

The rearrangement links TRBV7-2 to TRBJ2-1; 10 bases are shared with TRBD2. Germline V CDR1 and CDR2: SGHTA, FQGNSA. V was pared by 3 bases and J by 1 base, with 0 bases of the junction left unmatched. The length of the CDR3 is 15 residues. The CDR3 loop is CASSFSGGSYNEQFF. CDR3 DNA sequence: TGTGCCAGCAGCTTTAGCGGGGGGTCCTACAATGAGCAGTTCTTC.

The DNA of the CDR3 is TGTGCCAGAAGCTTGTCACAGCGGGGCGGGGGGTCCACCGGGGAGCTGTTTTTT. Residues: CARSLSQRGGGSTGELFF. The genes are TRBV5-3 and TRBJ2-2; 8 nucleotides match TRBD2. TRBV5-3 is recorded as an ORF, its role being uncertain. This CDR3 comprises 18 residues. Trimming cost V 1 base and J 4 bases; bases outside gene matches: 12.

The chain links TRBV7-3 to TRBJ2-1, with 10 positions matching TRBD2. The germline V gene encodes CDR1 SGHTA and CDR2 FQGTGA. Losses at the gene ends were 5 bases for V and 3 bases for J; bases not matched to a gene: 4. The CDR3 spans 15 residues. CDR3 nucleotides: TGTGCCAGCAGCGTAGCGGGGGGAGGCTACAATGAGCAGTTCTTC. Its protein is CASSVAGGGYNEQFF.

The rearrangement joins TRBV4-1 to TRBJ2-2, with D possibly matching TRBD2 (7 bases). Germline CDR1 is MGHRA and CDR2 is YSYEKL. This CDR3 comprises 16 residues. V lost 2 bases to trimming and J lost 6 bases, with 16 bases between them. CDR3 nucleotide sequence: TGCGCCAGCAGCCAAAAATCGGGGGGCGGGGCCGGGGAGCTGTTTTTT. Its protein is CASSQKSGGGAGELFF.

DNA for the CDR3: TGCGCCAGCAAGAGGGACAGGAGGGGGAAGATCGATCCCGGGTCGCCCCAGCATTTT. This sequence encodes CASKRDRRGKIDPGSPQHF. The chain joins TRBV5-1 to TRBJ1-5; 8 bases are a match to TRBD1. The ends lost 6 bases at V and 9 bases at J; junction bases unmatched: 26. Germline CDR1 SGHRS, CDR2 YFSETQ. The CDR3 spans 19 residues.

V gene TRBV11-1 combines with J gene TRBJ2-1; perhaps TRBD2 as D (6 bases). Deletions cut 5 bases from V and 1 base from J, with 12 bases between. There are 15 residues in the CDR3. Germline CDR1 and CDR2: SGHAT and FQDESV (reference sequence). The CDR3 spells CASSVGLISYNEQFF. CDR3 sequence (DNA): TGTGCCAGCAGCGTGGGACTGATTTCCTACAATGAGCAGTTCTTC.

This sequence joins TRBV27 and TRBJ1-6; 10 bases agree with TRBD1. Germline CDR1 and CDR2: MNHEY and SMNVEV (reference sequence). With 10 bases clipped from V and 7 bases from J, the junction kept 10 bases outside the gene matches. This CDR3 contains 15 residues. The CDR3 loop is CATNSRDRGNSPLHF. DNA for the CDR3: TGTGCCACCAACTCCCGGGACAGGGGAAATTCACCCCTCCACTTT.

This chain connects TRBV27 to TRBJ2-5, with D unresolved. CDR1 is MNHEY and CDR2 is SMNVEV in the germline V gene (reference sequence). This CDR3 contains 13 residues. Trimming took off 5 bases at V and 2 bases at J, with 9 bases between the two ends. CDR3 in amino acids: CASSPFFQETQYF. CDR3 coding DNA: TGTGCCAGCAGTCCGTTCTTTCAAGAGACCCAGTACTTC.

The chain uses TRBV10-3 and TRBJ1-2; D perhaps matches TRBD1 (5 bases). Trimming left V 3 bases short and J 7 bases short, with 9 bases between. From germline, CDR1 is ENHRY and CDR2 SYGVKD. CDR3 size: 12 residues. CDR3 in DNA: TGTGCCATCAGTGATGGAGGGGTTGGCTACACCTTC. The encoded protein is CAISDGGVGYTF.

V gene TRBV19 combines with J gene TRBJ1-5, with 8 bases fitting TRBD1. The CDR3 is 15 residues long. Germline CDR1 is LNHDA and CDR2 is SQIVND (reference sequence). Losses at the gene ends were 5 bases for V and 4 bases for J; bases not matched to a gene: 7. Written as DNA, the CDR3 is TGTGCCAGTAGTCCCGGACAGGGCGTTAATCAGCCCCAGCATTTT. Protein product: CASSPGQGVNQPQHF.

CDR3 in DNA: TGTGCCAGCAGCTTCCACGGACAGGGGGCAAGCGATACGCAGTATTTT. It yields the protein CASSFHGQGASDTQYF. This chain connects TRBV7-2 to TRBJ2-3; 11 bases agree with TRBD1. V trimming: 3 bases; J trimming: 6 bases; junction bases outside the gene matches: 8. Germline loops: CDR1 SGHTA, CDR2 FQGNSA. CDR3 length: 16 amino acids.

This chain connects TRBV29-1 to TRBJ1-2, with 7 bases matching TRBD1. Germline V gene lookup returns CDR1 SQVTM and CDR2 ANQGSEA. The CDR3 totals 10 residues. V was clipped by 7 bases and J by 6 bases; unmatched bases: 2. CDR3 bases: TGCAGCGGAGGGACAGATGGCTACACCTTC. The encoded protein is CSGGTDGYTF.